The text below deals with one TCR beta chain. The data stem from a study of blood T cell repertoires in COVID-19. Overall study context: Acute and convalescent COVID-19 specimens originated in the United States, Italy and Spain. Nucleic acid was either cDNA or gDNA, and it came from T cells, B-cell-depleted T cells, or PBMCs.

In the original processing: Using reference gene primer amplification, nucleated cell counts were estimated. Sequencing used immunoSEQ multiplex PCR; TCRdb keeps in-frame clones, though not all of them. V and J calls and clone size are copied from that table; D and trimming were computed from the DNA. This sample has some 250,000 clones, with 91% found just once. Germline V gene data show CDR1 as MNHEY and CDR2 as SVGAGI. V was clipped by 4 bases and J by 3 bases, with 14 bases between them. This CDR3 contains 15 residues. Sequenced input: PBMCs or T cells enriched from blood (not recorded which). The V gene is TRBV6-5, the J gene TRBJ2-3; D remains unclear. The receptor was isolated from a human donor in a cohort exposed to, infected with or recovered from COVID-19 (not recorded which). The donor label of this sample is uncertain. Written as DNA, the CDR3 is TGTGCCAGCAGTTTTGGCAGAGCGAGAACAGATACGCAGTATTTT. Translation: CASSFGRARTDTQYF.